The entry that follows covers one T cell receptor beta chain sequence. The antigen is unknown. Some clones are missing from TCRdb's copy, which holds only in-frame ones; the method was immunoSEQ multiplex PCR. Of fewer than 200,000 clones listed, roughly 90% are singletons. The data originate from a study of cytomegalovirus exposure and HLA in healthy donors. Study in general: Both the 95 to 150 validation repertoires and the roughly 700 first-cohort repertoires used the same platform, as reported by a later analysis.

Study-wide results and caveats: The TCR clusters that emerged in the first cohort tended, a later analysis found, to co-occur in the 120 validation repertoires. Reported performance of the classifier showed diagnosis of cytomegalovirus status with high specificity and sensitivity. Cytomegalovirus-associated TCR beta chains were listed, numbering some 170.

Trimming removed 4 bases from V and 8 bases from J; junction bases left unmatched: 11. The CDR3 has 15 amino acids. The germline CDR1 and CDR2 sequences are GTSNPN and SVGIG (reference sequence). This sequence originates from a woman aged 25 to 39 in good health and CMV-seronegative. The sample comprised PBMCs. The rearrangement links TRBV30 to TRBJ1-3; 10 bases are a match to TRBD1. CDR3: CAWMARGTGVYTIYF. The CDR3 coding sequence is TGTGCCTGGATGGCTCGCGGGACAGGGGTATACACCATATATTTT.